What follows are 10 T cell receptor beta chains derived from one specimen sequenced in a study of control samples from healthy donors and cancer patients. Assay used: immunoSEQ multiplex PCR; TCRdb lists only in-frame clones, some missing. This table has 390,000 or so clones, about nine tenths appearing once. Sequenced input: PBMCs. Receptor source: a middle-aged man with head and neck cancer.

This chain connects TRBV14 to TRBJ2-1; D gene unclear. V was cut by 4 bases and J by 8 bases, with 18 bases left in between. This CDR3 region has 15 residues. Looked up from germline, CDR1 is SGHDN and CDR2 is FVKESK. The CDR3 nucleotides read TGTGCCAGCAGCCGTAGTCGTGGGCAGTCTCATGAGCAGTTCTTC. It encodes CASSRSRGQSHEQFF.

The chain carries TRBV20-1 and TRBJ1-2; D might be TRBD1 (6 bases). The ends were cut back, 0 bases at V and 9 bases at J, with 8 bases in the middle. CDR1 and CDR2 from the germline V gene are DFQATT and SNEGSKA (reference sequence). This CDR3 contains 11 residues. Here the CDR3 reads CSAREGGSYTF. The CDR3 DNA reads TGCAGTGCTAGAGAAGGGGGTAGCTACACCTTC.

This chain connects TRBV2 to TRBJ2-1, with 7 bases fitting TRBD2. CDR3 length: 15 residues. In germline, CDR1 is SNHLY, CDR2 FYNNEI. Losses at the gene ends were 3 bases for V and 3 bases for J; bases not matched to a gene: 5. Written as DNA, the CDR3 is TGTGCCAGCAGTGACCGGACTAGAAACTACAATGAGCAGTTCTTC. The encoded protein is CASSDRTRNYNEQFF.

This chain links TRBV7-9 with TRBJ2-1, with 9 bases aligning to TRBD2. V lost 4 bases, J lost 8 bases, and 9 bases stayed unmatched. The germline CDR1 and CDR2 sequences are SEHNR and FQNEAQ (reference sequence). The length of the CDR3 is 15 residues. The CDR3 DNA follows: TGTGCCAGCAGCTCTACGGCGGGAGGGGGCGATGAGCAGTTCTTC. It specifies CASSSTAGGGDEQFF. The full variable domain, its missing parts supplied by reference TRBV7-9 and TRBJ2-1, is DTGVSQNPRHKITKRGQNVTFRCDPISEHNRLYWYRQTLGQGPEFLTYFQNEAQLEKSRLLSDRFSAERPKGSFSTLEIQRTEQGDSAMYLCASSSTAGGGDEQFFGPGTRLTVL.

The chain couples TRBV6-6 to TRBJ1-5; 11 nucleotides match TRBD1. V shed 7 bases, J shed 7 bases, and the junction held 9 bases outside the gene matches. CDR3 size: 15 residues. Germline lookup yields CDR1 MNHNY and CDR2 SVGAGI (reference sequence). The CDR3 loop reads CASIPPGQGVQPQHF. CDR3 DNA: TGTGCCAGCATTCCCCCGGGACAGGGGGTCCAGCCCCAGCATTTT.

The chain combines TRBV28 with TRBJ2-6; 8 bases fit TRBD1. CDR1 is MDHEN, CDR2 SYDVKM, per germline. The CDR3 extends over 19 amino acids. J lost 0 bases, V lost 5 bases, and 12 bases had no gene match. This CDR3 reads CASSTRTGTGNSGANVLTF. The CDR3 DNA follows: TGTGCCAGCAGTACCCGGACCGGGACAGGAAACTCTGGGGCCAACGTCCTGACTTTC.

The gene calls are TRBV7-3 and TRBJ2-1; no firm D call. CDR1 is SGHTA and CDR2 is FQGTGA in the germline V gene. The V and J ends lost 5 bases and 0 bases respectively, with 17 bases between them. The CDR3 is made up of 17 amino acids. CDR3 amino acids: CASSLTPARSSYNEQFF. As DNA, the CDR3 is TGTGCCAGCAGCCTTACCCCAGCGAGGAGCTCCTACAATGAGCAGTTCTTC.

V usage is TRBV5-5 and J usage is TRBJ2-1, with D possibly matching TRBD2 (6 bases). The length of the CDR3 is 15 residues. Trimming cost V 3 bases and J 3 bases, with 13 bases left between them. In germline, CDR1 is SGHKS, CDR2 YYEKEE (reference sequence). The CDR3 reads CASSSGRSGYNEQFF. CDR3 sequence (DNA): TGTGCCAGCAGCTCCGGGAGATCAGGCTACAATGAGCAGTTCTTC.

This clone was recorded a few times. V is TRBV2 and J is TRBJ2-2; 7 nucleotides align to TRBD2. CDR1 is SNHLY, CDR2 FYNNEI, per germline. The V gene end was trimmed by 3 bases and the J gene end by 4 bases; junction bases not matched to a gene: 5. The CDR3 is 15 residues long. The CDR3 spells CASSDRLAVTGELFF. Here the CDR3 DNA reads TGTGCCAGCAGTGATCGGCTAGCGGTCACCGGGGAGCTGTTTTTT. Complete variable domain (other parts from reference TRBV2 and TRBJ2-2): EPEVTQTPSHQVTQMGQEVILRCVPISNHLYFYWYRQILGQKVEFLVSFYNNEISEKSEIFDDQFSVERPDGSNFTLKIRSTKLEDSAMYFCASSDRLAVTGELFFGEGSRLTVL.

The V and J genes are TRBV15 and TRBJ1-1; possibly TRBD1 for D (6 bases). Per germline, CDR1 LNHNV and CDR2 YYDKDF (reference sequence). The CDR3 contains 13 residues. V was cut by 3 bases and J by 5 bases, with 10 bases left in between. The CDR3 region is CATSSDRKTEAFF. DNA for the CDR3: TGTGCCACCAGCAGTGACAGGAAGACTGAAGCTTTCTTT.